This paragraph covers one TCR beta chain sequence. The data were taken from a study of blood T cell repertoires in COVID-19. About the research overall: Collection of acute and convalescent COVID-19 samples took place in the United States, Italy and Spain. T cells, B-cell-depleted T cells, or PBMCs supplied cDNA or gDNA.

The CDR3 loop spans 14 amino acids. Germline CDR1 is MNHEY and CDR2 is SMNVEV (reference sequence). Trimming pared 3 bases from V and 1 base from J, leaving 9 bases between. Original data processing: How many nucleated cells were present was estimated from reference gene primer amplification. The protocol was immunoSEQ multiplex PCR, while the TCRdb copy is restricted to in-frame clones and leaves out a portion. From that table come the V and J calls and clone size; the DNA was used to work out D and trimming. The sample shows 70,000 or so clones, over 75% of them seen only once. Sequencing input: peripheral blood. The TCR was taken from a man at least 80 years old with acute or convalescent COVID-19. The chain has TRBV27 and TRBJ1-2; tentative D call: TRBD1 (5 bases). The CDR3 bases are TGTGCCAGCAGTTTCGGGGGTTATAACTATGGCTACACCTTC. It translates to CASSFGGYNYGYTF.